Presented here are 5 T cell receptor beta chains from one specimen sequenced in a study of blood T cells in healthy people across ages. PCR was performed a second time for roughly 7 to 12 cycles using a sample-barcoded 5' primer and a J-beta primer mix. TCRdb itself ran the 5' RACE reads through MiXCR, one entry per CDR3 protein. The data contain approximately 360,000 distinct CDR3 sequences, approximately 51% of them singletons. Sequenced material: blood. These receptors came from a man aged 55 to 70 in good health.

The chain combines TRBV9 with TRBJ1-6; D gene ambiguous. Per the germline V gene, CDR1 is SGDLS and CDR2 is YYNGEE. CDR3 length equals 15 residues. Trimming left V 0 bases short and J 7 bases short, with 11 bases between. Written as DNA, the CDR3 is TGTGCCAGCAGCGTAGCGGTAGCCAGAAATTCACCCCTCCACTTT. This encodes CASSVAVARNSPLHF.

This clonotype occurred a few times. The genes are TRBV5-6 and TRBJ2-3; D is undetermined. The V end was cut by 1 base, the J end by 2 bases, with 11 bases between. Germline V gives CDR1 SGHDT, CDR2 YYEEEE. This CDR3 contains 15 residues. CDR3 region: CASSLRSRLTDTQYF. The CDR3 nucleotides read TGTGCCAGCAGCTTGAGGTCCAGGCTCACAGATACGCAGTATTTT.

The V gene is TRBV7-9, the J gene TRBJ2-1; D gene uncertain. Germline V gene lookup returns CDR1 SEHNR and CDR2 FQNEAQ (reference sequence). The CDR3 contains 14 residues. Trimming cost V 3 bases and J 9 bases, with 15 bases left between them. The CDR3 region is CASSFDAGKFEQFF. Here the CDR3 DNA reads TGTGCCAGCAGCTTCGACGCTGGGAAGTTTGAGCAGTTCTTC.

This clonotype was counted ten times or more. The genes are TRBV7-2 and TRBJ2-7, with TRBD2 as a possible D gene (5 bases). Germline values: CDR1 SGHTA, CDR2 FQGNSA. V lost 5 bases to trimming and J lost 7 bases, with 9 bases between them. The CDR3 has 11 amino acids. The DNA of the CDR3 is TGTGCCAGCAGCAATGGAGGTGAGCAGTACTTC. It translates to CASSNGGEQYF.

The rearrangement uses TRBV12-3 or TRBV12-4 and TRBJ1-4; D might be TRBD1 (5 bases). CDR3 length: 16 amino acids. Trimming removed 6 bases at V and 2 bases at J, with 16 bases between. In DNA form, the CDR3 reads TGTGCCAGCAGAATTACCGCGGGACGGACTAATGAAAAACTGTTTTTT. It specifies CASRITAGRTNEKLFF.